Each of the 10 T cell receptor beta chains below was sequenced from the same sample in a study of blood T cell repertoires in COVID-19. Libraries were prepared by immunoSEQ multiplex PCR; TCRdb keeps only in-frame clonotypes and omits some of them. The repertoire includes 100,000 to 150,000 clones, approximately 88% of them detected once, and 10% to 13% sits in the top ten. Sequencing input: peripheral blood. The source of these receptors is a middle-aged man with acute or convalescent COVID-19.

A few counts support this clone. The gene calls are TRBV5-1 and TRBJ2-2, with 10 bases that match TRBD1. The V gene's germline CDR1 is SGHRS and CDR2 YFSETQ. This CDR3 is 15 amino acids long. V shed 4 bases, J shed 6 bases, and the junction held 6 bases outside the gene matches. The CDR3 sequence: CASSIRDRGPGELFF. CDR3 DNA: TGCGCCAGCAGCATCCGGGACAGGGGTCCCGGGGAGCTGTTTTTT.

The chain joins TRBV18 to TRBJ2-1, with TRBD1 identical over 7 bases. V shed 6 bases and J 3 bases; nucleotides not matched to a gene: 5. CDR1 is KGHSH, CDR2 LQKENI, per germline. The CDR3 covers 14 residues. CDR3 coding DNA: TGTGCCAGCTCTGGACAGGTGGACTACAATGAGCAGTTCTTC. This translates into CASSGQVDYNEQFF. Full variable domain (remainder filled in from reference TRBV18 and TRBJ2-1): NAGVMQNPRHLVRRRGQEARLRCSPMKGHSHVYWYRQLPEEGLKFMVYLQKENIIDESGMPKERFSAEFPKEGPSILRIQQVVRGDSAAYFCASSGQVDYNEQFFGPGTRLTVL.

In nucleotides, the CDR3 is TGTGCCACCAGCGAGGGGGTGGTTGGGGCCAACGTCCTGACTTTC. It is translated as CATSEGVVGANVLTF. The J gene is TRBJ2-6, the V gene TRBV24-1, with a weak D call TRBD1 (6 bases). V dropped 7 bases and J dropped 3 bases, with 12 bases sitting between them. CDR3 length: 15 amino acids. CDR1 KGHDR and CDR2 SFDVKD come from the germline V gene.

The chain joins TRBV11-1 to TRBJ1-1; 9 nucleotides agree with TRBD1. Germline-derived CDR1 and CDR2 are SGHAT and FQDESV (reference sequence). V lost 8 bases and J lost 4; bases outside the gene matches: 8. CDR3 length: 14 amino acids. In DNA, the CDR3 is TGTGCCAGCTCCCGGGACAGGGTTGGCACTGAAGCTTTCTTT. Amino acid sequence: CASSRDRVGTEAFF.

The gene calls are TRBV18 and TRBJ1-2; 10 nucleotides match TRBD1. J lost 8 bases, V lost 6 bases, and 9 bases had no gene match. Germline V gene sequence: CDR1 KGHSH, CDR2 LQKENI. The CDR3 runs 14 residues. CDR3 bases: TGTGCCAGCTCCAATACCGGGACAGGGGAGGGCTACACCTTC. This gives the protein CASSNTGTGEGYTF.

The chain is built from TRBV9 and TRBJ2-2; tentative D call: TRBD2 (5 bases). CDR3 size: 18 residues. The germline V gene encodes CDR1 SGDLS and CDR2 YYNGEE. V was pared by 0 bases and J by 2 bases, with 17 bases between. The CDR3 nucleotides are TGTGCCAGCAGCGTAGCGTCTCGCGGACTTAGTAACACCGGGGAGCTGTTTTTT. Amino acid sequence: CASSVASRGLSNTGELFF.

This chain links TRBV7-9 with TRBJ2-7; TRBD1 matches 9 bases. The V gene end was trimmed by 2 bases and the J gene end by 3 bases; junction bases not matched to a gene: 11. The CDR3 runs to 17 residues. Per the germline V gene, CDR1 is SEHNR and CDR2 is FQNEAQ (reference sequence). The CDR3 coding sequence is TGTGCCAGCAGCTTACGGTTTGACCGGGACAGGGACTACGAGCAGTACTTC. Its protein product is CASSLRFDRDRDYEQYF.

J is TRBJ2-3 and V is TRBV5-6; D may be TRBD1 (6 bases). This CDR3 is built from 14 residues. The V end was cut by 3 bases, the J end by 1 base, with 9 bases between. CDR1 is SGHDT and CDR2 is YYEEEE in the germline V gene. DNA for the CDR3: TGTGCCAGCAGCTCCGGGACACGCACAGATACGCAGTATTTT. It yields the protein CASSSGTRTDTQYF.

The genes are TRBV4-1 and TRBJ1-6, with 7 nucleotides matching TRBD1. This CDR3 is 18 amino acids long. V gave up 2 bases and J gave up 9 bases; unmatched junction bases: 16. The V gene's germline CDR1 is MGHRA and CDR2 YSYEKL. CDR3 coding DNA: TGCGCCAGCAGCCAATTTAGTCCGGCAGGGGGTTTAGTTTCACCCCTCCACTTT. Its translation is CASSQFSPAGGLVSPLHF.

This clone has just a few counts. The sample carries other DNA sequences with the same CDR3. This chain joins TRBV5-1 and TRBJ2-1; TRBD2 matches 7 bases. The J segment lost 0 bases and the V segment lost 0 bases, leaving 0 bases of the junction unmatched. Germline V gene lookup returns CDR1 SGHRS and CDR2 YFSETQ. The CDR3 has 15 amino acids. CDR3 sequence: CASSLGGGSYNEQFF. Here the CDR3 DNA reads TGCGCCAGCAGCTTGGGCGGGGGCTCCTACAATGAGCAGTTCTTC.